The clone carrying this T cell receptor (beta chain) was detected many times. Its antigen is currently unknown. These data come from a study of Graves' ophthalmopathy and Graves' hyperthyroidism. Study findings and constraints: Ophthalmopathy progression was predicted by the model at approximately 71% sensitivity and about 74% specificity.

Moderate-to-severe activity, CAS ≥3, NOSPECS ≥4 and a duration under 3 months were seen in donors with ophthalmopathy. If patients had other autoimmune diseases, uncontrolled infections, pregnancy or lactation, they were excluded. PBMCs had their origin in fresh peripheral blood (approximately 9.7 ml). The authors amplified TCR beta CDR3 regions from RNA transcripts. An initial RT-PCR round employing HTBI primers preceded a second-round multiplex PCR. MiXCR, applied by TCRdb to the multiplex PCR reads, yields one record per CDR3 protein. The sample has 600,000 to 950,000 distinct CDR3 sequences, roughly two fifths seen once. V lost 6 bases to trimming and J lost 5 bases, with 11 bases between them. This CDR3 contains 13 residues. CDR1 is DFQATT and CDR2 is SNEGSKA in the germline V gene (reference sequence).

The chain recombines TRBV20-1 with TRBJ1-6, with D perhaps matching TRBD1 (6 bases). Sequencing used peripheral blood. This receptor was taken from an adult man with Graves' ophthalmopathy. Here the CDR3 DNA reads TGCAGTGCAAACAGGGTCCATAATTCACCCCTCCACTTT. Translated: CSANRVHNSPLHF.